Listed here are 25 T cell receptor beta chains from one sample, sequenced in a study of a mutant IDH1 vaccine in newly diagnosed glioma. Specified time point: week 11, during vaccination. Alongside topical imiquimod, each dose of vaccine comprised 300 ug of mutant IDH1 20-mer peptide. Antigens for these TCRs are unknown. The repertoire was sequenced with immunoSEQ multiplex PCR; TCRdb's copy has only in-frame clones and lacks some. The sample lists about 130,000 clones; around four fifths were seen once. This specimen consisted of PBMCs, obtained from a glioma patient whose treatment included an IDH1 peptide vaccine. Receptors were obtained from a middle-aged man with glioma.

This clone was seen a single time. Distinct nucleotide sequences in the sample also encode this CDR3. V and J are TRBV30 and TRBJ1-5; 8 nucleotides line up with TRBD1. CDR1 and CDR2 from the germline V gene are GTSNPN and SVGIG (reference sequence). V shed 0 bases and J 5 bases; nucleotides not matched to a gene: 0. This CDR3 has 13 amino acids. The DNA of the CDR3 is TGTGCCTGGAGTGTACAGGGGGATCAGCCCCAGCATTTT. As protein: CAWSVQGDQPQHF.

This chain connects TRBV25-1 to TRBJ2-5, with 8 nucleotides matching TRBD2. The CDR3 loop spans 12 amino acids. Trimming took 8 bases from V and 5 from J; bases not matched to a gene: 4. Looked up from germline, CDR1 is MGHDK and CDR2 is SYGVNS. The CDR3 coding sequence is TGTGCCAGCCGGGGACTAGTGGAGACCCAGTACTTC. As protein: CASRGLVETQYF.

J is TRBJ2-1 and V is TRBV7-2; D is ambiguous. CDR1 and CDR2 from the germline V gene are SGHTA and FQGNSA. V was shortened by 1 base and J by 8 bases, with 9 bases between the two germline ends. CDR3 length: 13 amino acids. The CDR3 loop is CASSLGAWDEQFF. The CDR3 coding sequence is TGTGCCAGCAGCTTAGGTGCTTGGGATGAGCAGTTCTTC.

The genes are TRBV7-6 and TRBJ2-3; D is perhaps TRBD1 (6 bases). Germline V gene data show CDR1 as SGHVS and CDR2 as FNYEAQ. The germline V and J ends were trimmed by 1 base and 7 bases, with 12 bases remaining between them. The CDR3 extends over 14 amino acids. DNA for the CDR3: TGTGCCAGCAGCTTAGGGCACAGGGAGTATACGCAGTATTTT. It codes for CASSLGHREYTQYF.

V and J are TRBV28 and TRBJ2-7, with a possible D match to TRBD2 (6 bases). CDR1 and CDR2 (germline): MDHEN, SYDVKM. With 8 bases removed from V and 5 bases from J, the gap between germline ends came to 7 bases. There are 10 residues in the CDR3. The CDR3 region is CASGGDEQYF. Written as DNA, the CDR3 is TGTGCCAGCGGCGGGGACGAGCAGTACTTC.

V gene TRBV6-1 combines with J gene TRBJ2-1; 8 positions agree with TRBD1. Losses at the gene ends were 4 bases for V and 4 bases for J; bases not matched to a gene: 3. The germline V gene has CDR1 MNHNS and CDR2 SASEGT. This CDR3 contains 14 residues. CDR3 sequence: CASSAGTGYNEQFF. CDR3 in DNA: TGTGCCAGCAGTGCCGGGACAGGATACAATGAGCAGTTCTTC.

This sequence joins TRBV5-1 and TRBJ2-3, with 7 bases aligning to TRBD2. CDR3 length: 17 amino acids. In germline, CDR1 is SGHRS, CDR2 YFSETQ. V shed 0 bases and J 2 bases; nucleotides not matched to a gene: 9. The CDR3 loop reads CASSLVPGGSFTDTQYF. In DNA, the CDR3 is TGCGCCAGCAGCTTGGTTCCGGGGGGTAGCTTCACAGATACGCAGTATTTT.

The gene calls are TRBV29-1 and TRBJ2-5; D is possibly TRBD1 (5 bases). Germline assignment: CDR1 SQVTM and CDR2 ANQGSEA. Trimming removed 2 bases from V and 2 bases from J, with 9 bases in between. The CDR3 is 13 residues long. The CDR3 region is CSVESRTQETQYF. For the CDR3, the DNA is TGCAGCGTTGAATCACGGACACAAGAGACCCAGTACTTC.

V is TRBV7-2 and J is TRBJ2-1; no clear D. V lost 2 bases, J lost 6 bases, and 8 bases lay in between. Looked up from germline, CDR1 is SGHTA and CDR2 is FQGNSA. CDR3 length equals 13 residues. This CDR3 reads CASSLSWGNEQFF. The CDR3 region has the DNA TGTGCCAGCAGCTTAAGCTGGGGCAATGAGCAGTTCTTC. Combining the CDR3 with reference TRBV7-2 and TRBJ2-1 gives the whole variable domain GAGVSQSPSNKVTEKGKDVELRCDPISGHTALYWYRQSLGQGLEFLIYFQGNSAPDKSGLPSDRFSAERTGGSVSTLTIQRTQQEDSAVYLCASSLSWGNEQFFGPGTRLTVL.

The rearrangement links TRBV29-1 to TRBJ2-5; TRBD2 is a possible D gene (5 bases). Trimming stripped 0 bases from V and 5 bases from J, with 13 bases between. Germline CDR1 reads SQVTM; CDR2 reads ANQGSEA. CDR3 length equals 14 residues. The CDR3 coding sequence is TGCAGCGTTGAAGATGGGAGTCGCCGGGAGACCCAGTACTTC. Its translation: CSVEDGSRRETQYF.

The gene calls are TRBV7-9 and TRBJ1-4; 9 nucleotides align to TRBD1. Germline CDR1 and CDR2: SEHNR and FQNEAQ (reference sequence). The CDR3 contains 15 residues. V was pared by 5 bases and J by 8 bases, with 9 bases of the junction left unmatched. The chain's CDR3 is CASSPPGQGREKLFF. For the CDR3, the DNA is TGTGCCAGCAGCCCCCCGGGACAGGGACGAGAAAAACTGTTTTTT.

Comment on this clone: Other DNA sequences from this sample encode an identical CDR3 as well. V is TRBV19 and J is TRBJ1-4; no reliable D call. Between the trimmed V and J ends, which lost 7 bases and 2 bases, there was a span of 8 bases. The CDR3 has 13 residues. Germline-derived CDR1 and CDR2 are LNHDA and SQIVND (reference sequence). The DNA of the CDR3 is TGTGCCAGTATTGGTGTGACTAATGAAAAACTGTTTTTT. Translated, it gives CASIGVTNEKLFF.

The chain links TRBV7-2 to TRBJ1-5, with a possible D match to TRBD1 (5 bases). V lost 2 bases and J 4 bases, leaving 12 bases between the germline ends. From germline, CDR1 is SGHTA and CDR2 FQGNSA. The CDR3 is 15 amino acids. For the CDR3, the DNA is TGTGCCAGCAGCTTAATAGCAGGGCAGAATCAGCCCCAGCATTTT. It yields the protein CASSLIAGQNQPQHF.

A single count supports this clone. The chain carries TRBV4-1 and TRBJ1-2, with 9 bases that match TRBD1. The germline V gene encodes CDR1 MGHRA and CDR2 YSYEKL. The CDR3 is 14 amino acids. Trimming cost V 0 bases and J 4 bases; bases outside gene matches: 0. CDR3 loop: CASSQETGGYGYTF. CDR3 bases: TGCGCCAGCAGCCAAGAGACAGGGGGCTATGGCTACACCTTC.

V usage is TRBV14 and J usage is TRBJ1-1; D is unresolved. The length of the CDR3 is 13 residues. The V end was cut by 4 bases, the J end by 5 bases, with 11 bases between. CDR1 and CDR2 (germline): SGHDN, FVKESK. CDR3 residues: CASSRPGRTEAFF. As DNA, the CDR3 is TGTGCCAGCAGCCGTCCGGGGAGGACTGAAGCTTTCTTT. The entire variable domain, with the rest obtained from reference TRBV14 and TRBJ1-1, is as follows: EAGVTQFPSHSVIEKGQTVTLRCDPISGHDNLYWYRRVMGKEIKFLLHFVKESKQDESGMPNNRFLAERTGGTYSTLKVQPAELEDSGVYFCASSRPGRTEAFFGQGTRLTVV.

Notes on this clone: This sample also contains other DNA sequences that code for the same CDR3. The genes are TRBV11-2 and TRBJ2-3, with D hard to call. This CDR3 is built from 11 residues. V gave up 5 bases and J gave up 2 bases, with 2 bases separating them. The germline gives CDR1 SGHAT, CDR2 FQNNGV. As DNA, the CDR3 is TGTGCCAGCAGCCTCACAGATACGCAGTATTTT. It is translated as CASSLTDTQYF. Full variable domain (outside the CDR3, taken from reference TRBV11-2 and TRBJ2-3): EAGVAQSPRYKIIEKRQSVAFWCNPISGHATLYWYQQILGQGPKLLIQFQNNGVVDDSQLPKDRFSAERLKGVDSTLKIQPAKLEDSAVYLCASSLTDTQYFGPGTRLTVL.

This clone was counted a few times. This rearrangement joins TRBV29-1 to TRBJ1-2, with D maybe TRBD1 (5 bases). V lost 7 bases and J lost 7, with 19 bases in between. Germline CDR1 SQVTM, CDR2 ANQGSEA. CDR3 length equals 13 residues. CDR3: CSADRGAEGGYTF. The DNA of the CDR3 is TGCAGCGCCGACCGAGGGGCAGAGGGTGGCTACACCTTC.

This clone was seen once. This chain joins TRBV10-2 and TRBJ2-6; no clear D gene. Trimming removed 3 bases from V and 0 bases from J, with 12 bases in between. Germline assignment: CDR1 WSHSY and CDR2 SAAADI. This CDR3 has 17 amino acids. The CDR3 DNA reads TGCGCCAGCAGTGATTCGGCGGTGGGCTCTGGGGCCAACGTCCTGACTTTC. As protein: CASSDSAVGSGANVLTF.

The chain links TRBV19 to TRBJ2-2; D is undetermined. Trimming removed 0 bases from V and 7 bases from J, with 6 bases in between. The CDR3 contains 13 residues. Germline V gene lookup returns CDR1 LNHDA and CDR2 SQIVND (reference sequence). The CDR3 DNA follows: TGTGCCAGTAGTATAGAAGGCTACGGGGAGCTGTTTTTT. Protein product: CASSIEGYGELFF.

The J gene is TRBJ2-7, the V gene TRBV29-1, with TRBD1 matching 8 bases. The trim removed 7 bases at V and 2 bases at J, leaving 4 bases unmatched. CDR1 and CDR2 from the germline V gene are SQVTM and ANQGSEA. The CDR3 length is 12 residues. The CDR3: CSARTGTYEQYF. As DNA, the CDR3 is TGCAGCGCCAGGACAGGGACCTACGAGCAGTACTTC.

The chain couples TRBV25-1 to TRBJ2-1; tentatively, D is TRBD1 (5 bases). The CDR3 is made up of 16 amino acids. Per the germline V gene, CDR1 is MGHDK and CDR2 is SYGVNS. The V end lost 1 base, the J end lost 4 bases, and 14 bases lay between the germline ends. The CDR3 sequence: CASSEFRVGAYNEQFF. The CDR3 nucleotides are TGTGCCAGCAGTGAATTTAGGGTTGGGGCTTACAATGAGCAGTTCTTC.

V and J are TRBV5-1 and TRBJ2-7; 13 bases map to TRBD2. The trim removed 2 bases at V and 0 bases at J, leaving 11 bases unmatched. The germline V gene encodes CDR1 SGHRS and CDR2 YFSETQ. The CDR3 covers 19 residues. The CDR3: CASSLSGLAGLGSSYEQYF. As DNA, the CDR3 is TGCGCCAGCAGCTTATCGGGACTAGCGGGACTTGGAAGCTCCTACGAGCAGTACTTC.

The V gene is TRBV28, the J gene TRBJ1-5; 9 nucleotides agree with TRBD1. This CDR3 contains 17 residues. Germline CDR1 MDHEN, CDR2 SYDVKM. J lost 0 bases, V lost 0 bases, and 3 bases had no gene match. The CDR3, as DNA: TGTGCCAGCAGTTTATGGGACAGGGGCTATAGCAATCAGCCCCAGCATTTT. Translated, it gives CASSLWDRGYSNQPQHF.

About this clone itself: One end of the junction does not line up with germline, which may come from a read error. The rearrangement uses TRBV2 and TRBJ1-2; 7 nucleotides line up with TRBD1. The CDR3 totals 12 residues. The germline CDR1 and CDR2 sequences are SNHLY and FYNNEI. The CDR3 is CAGRGSGNGYTF. The CDR3 bases are TGTGCCGGCAGGGGGTCTGGCAATGGCTACACCTTC.

The chain carries TRBV7-9 and TRBJ2-3; a possible D gene is TRBD1 (6 bases). Trimming left V 3 bases short and J 4 bases short, with 11 bases between. The germline CDR1 and CDR2 sequences are SEHNR and FQNEAQ (reference sequence). This CDR3 is built from 14 residues. The chain's CDR3 is CASSFQGRADTQYF. The CDR3 DNA sequence: TGTGCCAGCAGCTTCCAGGGGCGGGCAGATACGCAGTATTTT.